This T cell receptor (beta chain) was identified in a study of blood T cells in healthy people across ages. Overall study results and limits: Both higher diversity and more naive CD4+ cells marked long-lived donors when set against aged donors.

There are a few counts of this clonotype. Antigen unknown. This CDR3 comprises 14 residues. J lost 5 bases, V lost 2 bases, and 4 bases had no gene match. Germline CDR1 MNHEY, CDR2 SVGEGT. Combining a sample-barcoded 5' primer with a J-beta primer mix, a second PCR ran for about 6 to 11 cycles. TCRdb called the 5' RACE reads again in MiXCR, with one record for every CDR3 protein. Among 950,000 to 1,200,000 distinct CDR3 sequences listed, 35% to 45% were seen once. This TCR came from a man aged 18 to 29 in good health. This chain joins TRBV6-2 or TRBV6-3 and TRBJ2-7, with 9 nucleotides matching TRBD1. Material for sequencing was blood. In DNA form, the CDR3 reads TGTGCCAGCAGTTACGGGACAGGGAGCAACGAGCAGTACTTC. Protein product: CASSYGTGSNEQYF.